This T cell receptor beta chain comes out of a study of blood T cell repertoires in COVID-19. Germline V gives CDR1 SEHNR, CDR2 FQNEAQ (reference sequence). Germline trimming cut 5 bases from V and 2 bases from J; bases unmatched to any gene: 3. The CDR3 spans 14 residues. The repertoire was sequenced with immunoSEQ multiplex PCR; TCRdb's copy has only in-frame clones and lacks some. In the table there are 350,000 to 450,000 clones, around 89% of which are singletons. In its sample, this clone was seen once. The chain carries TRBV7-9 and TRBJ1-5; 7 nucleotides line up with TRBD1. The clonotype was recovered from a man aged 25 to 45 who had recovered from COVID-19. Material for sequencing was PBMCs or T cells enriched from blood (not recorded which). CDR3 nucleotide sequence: TGTGCCAGCAGCACAGACAGGGGCAATCAGCCCCAGCATTTT. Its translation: CASSTDRGNQPQHF.